The clone carrying this T cell receptor beta chain was seen only once. Its antigen remains unknown. Sequencing was performed with immunoSEQ multiplex PCR; in TCRdb, only in-frame clones are kept and a portion is missing. The data contain more than 60,000 clones, roughly nine tenths of them singletons. The data are from a study of Tregs in tolerant kidney transplant recipients. About the study: Recipients received nonmyeloablative bone marrow transplants from related graft donors, with transient mixed chimerism. Study outcomes and limitations: No direct test of biological reproducibility was done here. Changing PCR primers prevented nucleotide comparison between some patients' samples.

Unstimulated regulatory T cells (CD4+CD25+CD127-), CD4+CD25- non-regulatory cells, CD4 and CD8 cells were FACS-sorted from thawed PBMCs. The TCR was taken from a human donor who received a combined kidney and bone marrow transplant. The source was CD4+ T cells from blood, collected before the transplant.

CDR3 in amino acids: CASSRPTGTSGYTF. The CDR3 DNA follows: TGTGCCAGCAGCCGACCGACAGGGACGAGCGGCTACACCTTC. This rearrangement joins TRBV4-2 to TRBJ1-2, with 7 nucleotides matching TRBD1. The J segment lost 8 bases and the V segment lost 4 bases, leaving 10 bases of the junction unmatched. The CDR3 length is 14 residues. The V gene's germline CDR1 is LGHNA and CDR2 YNFKEQ.